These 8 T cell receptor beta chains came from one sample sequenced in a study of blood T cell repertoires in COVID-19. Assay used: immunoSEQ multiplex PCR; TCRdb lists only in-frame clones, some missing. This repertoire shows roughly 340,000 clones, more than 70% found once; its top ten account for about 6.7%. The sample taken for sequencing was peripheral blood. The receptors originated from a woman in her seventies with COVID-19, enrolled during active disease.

The CDR3 reads CASSLGLFNTEAFF. The DNA for the CDR3 is TGTGCCAGCAGCTTGGGCCTTTTTAACACTGAAGCTTTCTTT. This chain joins TRBV7-9 and TRBJ1-1; D not certain. This CDR3 is built from 14 residues. Trimming removed 3 bases from V and 2 bases from J, with 10 bases in between. Germline-derived CDR1 and CDR2 are SEHNR and FQNEAQ (reference sequence). Full variable domain (outside the CDR3, taken from reference TRBV7-9 and TRBJ1-1): DTGVSQNPRHKITKRGQNVTFRCDPISEHNRLYWYRQTLGQGPEFLTYFQNEAQLEKSRLLSDRFSAERPKGSFSTLEIQRTEQGDSAMYLCASSLGLFNTEAFFGQGTRLTVV.

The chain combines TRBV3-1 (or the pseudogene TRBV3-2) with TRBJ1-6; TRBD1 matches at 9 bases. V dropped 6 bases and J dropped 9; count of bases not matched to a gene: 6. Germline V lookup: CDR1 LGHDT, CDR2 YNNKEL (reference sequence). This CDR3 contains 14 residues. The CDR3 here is CASSSGQGSSPLHF. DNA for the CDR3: TGTGCCAGCAGTTCGGGACAGGGATCTTCACCCCTCCACTTT.

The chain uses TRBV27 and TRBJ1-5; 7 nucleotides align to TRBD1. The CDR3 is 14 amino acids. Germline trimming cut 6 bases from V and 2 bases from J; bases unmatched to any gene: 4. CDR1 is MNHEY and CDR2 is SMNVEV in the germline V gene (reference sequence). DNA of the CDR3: TGTGCCAGCAGGCAGGGGGGAGGCAATCAGCCCCAGCATTTT. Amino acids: CASRQGGGNQPQHF.

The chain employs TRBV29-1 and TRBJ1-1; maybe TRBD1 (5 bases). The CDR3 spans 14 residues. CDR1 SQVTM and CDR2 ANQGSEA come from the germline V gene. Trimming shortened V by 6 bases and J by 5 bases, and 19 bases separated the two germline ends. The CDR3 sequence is CSVAESQGRTEAFF. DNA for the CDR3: TGCAGCGTGGCCGAATCCCAGGGTCGGACTGAAGCTTTCTTT.

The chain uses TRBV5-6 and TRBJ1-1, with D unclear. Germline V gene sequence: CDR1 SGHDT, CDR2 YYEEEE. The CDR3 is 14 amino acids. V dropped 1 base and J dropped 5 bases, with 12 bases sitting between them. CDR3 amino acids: CASSLIGFGTEAFF. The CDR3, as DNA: TGTGCCAGCAGCTTGATTGGTTTCGGGACTGAAGCTTTCTTT.

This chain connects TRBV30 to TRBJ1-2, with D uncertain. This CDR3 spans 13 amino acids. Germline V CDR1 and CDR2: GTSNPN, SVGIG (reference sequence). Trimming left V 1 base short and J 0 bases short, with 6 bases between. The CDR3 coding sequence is TGTGCCTGGAGTGCCGGGGCTAACTATGGCTACACCTTC. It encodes CAWSAGANYGYTF.

This chain's CDR3 is CASSFAQGNTGELFF. Written as DNA, the CDR3 is TGCGCCAGCAGTTTCGCACAGGGGAACACCGGGGAGCTGTTTTTT. The V gene is TRBV5-1, the J gene TRBJ2-2, with D possibly TRBD1 on 6 matching bases. V was trimmed by 5 bases and J by 1 base, leaving 12 bases between them. The CDR3 is made up of 15 amino acids. Germline assignment: CDR1 SGHRS and CDR2 YFSETQ.

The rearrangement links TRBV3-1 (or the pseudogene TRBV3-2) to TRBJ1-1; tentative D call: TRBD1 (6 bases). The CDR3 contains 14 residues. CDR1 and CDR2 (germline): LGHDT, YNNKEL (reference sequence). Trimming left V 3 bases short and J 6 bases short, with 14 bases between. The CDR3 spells CASSQPGRGAEAFF. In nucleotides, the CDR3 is TGTGCCAGCAGCCAGCCCGGGAGGGGGGCTGAAGCTTTCTTT.